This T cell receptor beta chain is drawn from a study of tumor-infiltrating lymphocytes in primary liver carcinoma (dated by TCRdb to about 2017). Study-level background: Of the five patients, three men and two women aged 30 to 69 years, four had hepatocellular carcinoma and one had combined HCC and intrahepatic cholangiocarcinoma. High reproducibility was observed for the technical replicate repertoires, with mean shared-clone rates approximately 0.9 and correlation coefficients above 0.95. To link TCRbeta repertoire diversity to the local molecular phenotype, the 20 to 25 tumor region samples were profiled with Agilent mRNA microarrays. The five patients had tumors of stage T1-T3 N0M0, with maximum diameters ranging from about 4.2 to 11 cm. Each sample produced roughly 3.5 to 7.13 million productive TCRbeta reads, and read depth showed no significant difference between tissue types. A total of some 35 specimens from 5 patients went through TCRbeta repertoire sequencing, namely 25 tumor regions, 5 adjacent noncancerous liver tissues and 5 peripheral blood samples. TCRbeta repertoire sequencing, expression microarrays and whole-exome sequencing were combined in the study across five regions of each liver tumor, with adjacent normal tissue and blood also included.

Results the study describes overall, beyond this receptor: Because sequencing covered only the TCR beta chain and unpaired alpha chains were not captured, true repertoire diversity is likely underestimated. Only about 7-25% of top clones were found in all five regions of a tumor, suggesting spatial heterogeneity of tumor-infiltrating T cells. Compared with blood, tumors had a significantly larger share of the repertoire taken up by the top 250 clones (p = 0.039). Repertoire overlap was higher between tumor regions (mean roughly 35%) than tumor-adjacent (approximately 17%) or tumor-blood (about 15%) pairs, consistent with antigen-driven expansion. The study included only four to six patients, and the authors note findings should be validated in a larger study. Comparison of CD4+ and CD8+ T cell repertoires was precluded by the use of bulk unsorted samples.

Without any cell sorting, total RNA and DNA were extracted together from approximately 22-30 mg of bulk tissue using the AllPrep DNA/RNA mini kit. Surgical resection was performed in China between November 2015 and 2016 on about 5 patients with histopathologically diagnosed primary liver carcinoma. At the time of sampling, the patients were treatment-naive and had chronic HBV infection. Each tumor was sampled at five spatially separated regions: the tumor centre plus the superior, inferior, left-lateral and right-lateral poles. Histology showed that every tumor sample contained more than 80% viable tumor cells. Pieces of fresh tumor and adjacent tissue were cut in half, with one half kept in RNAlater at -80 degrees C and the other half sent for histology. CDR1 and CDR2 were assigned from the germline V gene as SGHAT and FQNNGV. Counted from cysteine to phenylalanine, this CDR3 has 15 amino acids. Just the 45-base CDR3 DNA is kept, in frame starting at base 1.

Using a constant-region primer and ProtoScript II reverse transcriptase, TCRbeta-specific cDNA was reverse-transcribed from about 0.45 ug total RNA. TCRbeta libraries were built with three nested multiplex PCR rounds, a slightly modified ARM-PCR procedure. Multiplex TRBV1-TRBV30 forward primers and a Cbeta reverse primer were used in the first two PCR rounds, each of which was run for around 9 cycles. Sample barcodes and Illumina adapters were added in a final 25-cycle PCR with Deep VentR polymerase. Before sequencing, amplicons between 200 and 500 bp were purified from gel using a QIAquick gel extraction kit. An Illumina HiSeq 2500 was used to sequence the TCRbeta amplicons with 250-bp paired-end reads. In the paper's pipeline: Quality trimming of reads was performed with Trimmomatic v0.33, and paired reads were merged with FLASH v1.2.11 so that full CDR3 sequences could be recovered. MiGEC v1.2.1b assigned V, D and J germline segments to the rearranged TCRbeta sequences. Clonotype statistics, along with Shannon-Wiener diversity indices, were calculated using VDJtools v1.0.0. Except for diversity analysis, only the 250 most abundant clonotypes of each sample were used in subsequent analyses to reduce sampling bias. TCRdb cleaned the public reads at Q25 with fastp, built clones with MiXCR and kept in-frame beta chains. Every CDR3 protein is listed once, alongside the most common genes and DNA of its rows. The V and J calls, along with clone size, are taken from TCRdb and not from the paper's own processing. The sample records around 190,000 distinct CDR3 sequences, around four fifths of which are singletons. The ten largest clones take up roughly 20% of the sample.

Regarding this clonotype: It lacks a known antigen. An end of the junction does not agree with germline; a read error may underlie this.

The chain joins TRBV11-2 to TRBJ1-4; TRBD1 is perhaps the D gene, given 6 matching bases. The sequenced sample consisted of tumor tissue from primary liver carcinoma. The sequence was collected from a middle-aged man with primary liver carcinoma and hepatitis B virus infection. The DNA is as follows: TGTGCCAACAGCAAGCTGGGGGCGGGATATGAAAAACTATTTTTT. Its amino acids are CANSKLGAGYEKLFF.